This T cell receptor (beta chain) was sequenced for a study of early T cells in non-severe SARS-CoV-2 infection. The V and J ends lost 2 bases and 2 bases respectively, with 7 bases between them. Per the germline V gene, CDR1 is SGHTA and CDR2 is FQGNSA. The CDR3 covers 14 residues. TCRdb ran MiXCR on the 5' RACE reads and lists one entry per CDR3 protein. The table includes approximately 77,000 distinct CDR3 sequences, around 15% detected once. V is TRBV7-2 and J is TRBJ1-5; D gene ambiguous. The sequencing sample was made of whole blood. The TCR originated in an adult who was a healthcare worker with PCR-confirmed SARS-CoV-2 infection or an uninfected control (not recorded which). CDR3 nucleotide sequence: TGTGCCAGCAGCTTATTGGGAGGCAATCAGCCCCAGCATTTT. Amino acids: CASSLLGGNQPQHF.